A single TCR beta chain is shown here with its context. The germline gives CDR1 SQVTM, CDR2 ANQGSEA. The V segment lost 3 bases and the J segment 0 bases; nucleotides outside the gene matches: 4. The CDR3 runs to 15 residues. In the original processing: Reference gene primer amplification in the assay estimated nucleated cell counts. Clones were read by immunoSEQ multiplex PCR, and TCRdb kept only the in-frame ones, dropping some. That table gives V, J and clone size, and the DNA gave D and trimming. The table shows 200,000 to 250,000 clones, with approximately 83% occurring only once. The data were taken from a study of blood T cell repertoires in COVID-19. Participant-given clinical history determined each cohort assignment. Participants classified as exposed had met a COVID-19 case within 2 weeks before study entry.

This clonotype was obtained from a woman between 50 and 59 years old who had been exposed to COVID-19. This chain connects TRBV29-1 to TRBJ2-1; TRBD2 matches at 8 bases. The sequenced sample consisted of PBMCs or T cells enriched from blood (not recorded which). In DNA form, the CDR3 reads TGCAGCGTTGATACGGCGGGGGGCTCCTACAATGAGCAGTTCTTC. Amino acid sequence: CSVDTAGGSYNEQFF.